This passage covers 17 T cell receptor beta chains from one sample sequenced in a study of OX40 agonist ivuxolimab in advanced cancers. Method: immunoSEQ multiplex PCR; TCRdb's copy keeps in-frame clones and lacks some. Of about 59,000 clones listed, roughly 85% are singletons. The specimen comprised CD4+ or CD8+ T cells sorted from blood, sampled in a trial of the OX40 agonist ivuxolimab. The source is an adult with an advanced solid tumor such as melanoma, head and neck, liver or kidney cancer.

The chain uses TRBV19 and TRBJ2-7; maybe TRBD1 (5 bases). The length of the CDR3 is 14 residues. V lost 2 bases, J lost 2 bases, and 10 bases lay in between. Looked up from germline, CDR1 is LNHDA and CDR2 is SQIVND (reference sequence). CDR3 protein: CASSISAGTYEQYF. CDR3 nucleotide sequence: TGTGCCAGTAGTATATCGGCAGGGACCTACGAGCAGTACTTC.

This chain connects TRBV19 to TRBJ1-1; perhaps TRBD1 as D (5 bases). Germline CDR1 is LNHDA and CDR2 is SQIVND (reference sequence). Trimming removed 7 bases from V and 0 bases from J, with 15 bases in between. The CDR3 runs to 15 residues. The CDR3 DNA reads TGTGCCAGTATGTCCTGGGGGGGGATGAACACTGAAGCTTTCTTT. Protein: CASMSWGGMNTEAFF.

The V call is TRBV28, the J call TRBJ2-3; D unresolved. V gave up 2 bases and J gave up 2 bases, with 11 bases separating them. Germline assignment: CDR1 MDHEN and CDR2 SYDVKM. The CDR3 runs 15 residues. CDR3 nucleotides: TGTGCCAGCAGTTTAACCGGGTCCAACACAGATACGCAGTATTTT. This sequence encodes CASSLTGSNTDTQYF.

The chain is built from TRBV7-6 and TRBJ2-6; the D gene is possibly TRBD2 (5 bases). Germline CDR1 and CDR2: SGHVS and FNYEAQ. The CDR3 contains 18 residues. The V gene lost 2 bases and the J gene lost 0 bases, with 14 bases spanning the gap. The CDR3, as DNA: TGTGCCAGCAGCTTAAGGCGAGCGGAGAACTCTGGGGCCAACGTCCTGACTTTC. It specifies CASSLRRAENSGANVLTF.

The chain couples TRBV7-9 to TRBJ2-5; D tentatively reads TRBD1 or TRBD2 (6 bases each). V was trimmed by 5 bases and J by 2 bases, leaving 12 bases between them. There are 14 residues in the CDR3. Germline CDR1 is SEHNR and CDR2 is FQNEAQ (reference sequence). CDR3 coding DNA: TGTGCCAGCAGCGGGGGGCAGTTTCAAGAGACCCAGTACTTC. This translates into CASSGGQFQETQYF.

The genes are TRBV10-3 and TRBJ1-6; 7 nucleotides match TRBD1. There are 17 residues in the CDR3. V dropped 4 bases and J dropped 7; count of bases not matched to a gene: 13. Germline V CDR1 and CDR2: ENHRY, SYGVKD. The CDR3 DNA reads as TGTGCCATCAGTGGGGAGACGGCGGGACAGAAGAATTCACCCCTCCACTTT. Amino acid sequence: CAISGETAGQKNSPLHF.

This chain connects TRBV10-3 to TRBJ2-3, with a tentative D call TRBD2 (5 bases). The germline V gene has CDR1 ENHRY and CDR2 SYGVKD. This CDR3 is built from 13 residues. V gave up 11 bases and J gave up 2 bases, with 14 bases separating them. CDR3 sequence reads: CASQPAATDTQYF. The CDR3 nucleotides read TGTGCCTCCCAGCCAGCGGCCACAGATACGCAGTATTTT.

The chain recombines TRBV18 with TRBJ1-1; D remains unclear. The CDR3 has 13 amino acids. Trimming pared 3 bases from V and 2 bases from J, leaving 7 bases between. Germline V gives CDR1 KGHSH, CDR2 LQKENI. CDR3 region: CASSPEGNTEAFF. For the CDR3, the DNA is TGTGCCAGCTCACCGGAAGGTAACACTGAAGCTTTCTTT.

The chain combines TRBV18 with TRBJ2-6; 7 bases line up with TRBD1. There are 18 residues in the CDR3. From germline, CDR1 is KGHSH and CDR2 LQKENI. J was trimmed by 0 bases and V by 6 bases; bases with no gene match: 11. CDR3 sequence reads: CASSPSTGANSGANVLTF. DNA of the CDR3: TGTGCCAGCTCGCCTTCTACAGGGGCGAACTCTGGGGCCAACGTCCTGACTTTC.

This clone appeared once. V is TRBV2 and J is TRBJ1-4; D gene unclear. This CDR3 comprises 15 residues. From germline, CDR1 is SNHLY and CDR2 FYNNEI. The ends were cut back, 6 bases at V and 5 bases at J, with 16 bases in the middle. Written as DNA, the CDR3 is TGTGCCAGCAGCCAAAACACGGAACCGAATGAAAAACTGTTTTTT. Its translation is CASSQNTEPNEKLFF. Looking up the rest from reference TRBV2 and TRBJ1-4 gives the full variable domain: EPEVTQTPSHQVTQMGQEVILRCVPISNHLYFYWYRQILGQKVEFLVSFYNNEISEKSEIFDDQFSVERPDGSNFTLKIRSTKLEDSAMYFCASSQNTEPNEKLFFGSGTQLSVL.

The chain recombines TRBV19 with TRBJ2-7, with 11 bases matching TRBD2. The germline V gene encodes CDR1 LNHDA and CDR2 SQIVND (reference sequence). Trimming took 6 bases from V and 7 from J; bases not matched to a gene: 5. The CDR3 contains 13 residues. DNA for the CDR3: TGTGCCAGTAGCAAGGGACTAGCGGTTGAGCAGTACTTC. Residues: CASSKGLAVEQYF.

In this sample, this clone turned up a few times. The chain recombines TRBV11-2 with TRBJ1-3; D gene unclear. Between the trimmed V and J ends, which lost 3 bases and 4 bases, there was a span of 4 bases. Germline lookup yields CDR1 SGHAT and CDR2 FQNNGV. The length of the CDR3 is 12 residues. CDR3 loop: CASSFTGNTIYF. DNA for the CDR3: TGTGCCAGCAGCTTTACGGGAAACACCATATATTTT.

This chain connects TRBV5-6 to TRBJ2-1, with 12 bases identical to TRBD1. Trimming took 3 bases from V and 8 from J; bases not matched to a gene: 3. The CDR3 runs 14 residues. From germline, CDR1 is SGHDT and CDR2 YYEEEE. In DNA form, the CDR3 reads TGTGCCAGCAGCTGGGGACAGGGGGCCTATGAGCAGTTCTTC. Protein product: CASSWGQGAYEQFF.

V gene TRBV28 combines with J gene TRBJ2-3, with TRBD2 matching over 11 bases. CDR1 MDHEN and CDR2 SYDVKM come from the germline V gene. After removal of 4 bases from V and 1 base from J, the junction contained 10 bases not matched to a gene. The CDR3 consists of 18 residues. This CDR3 reads CASSSPRLAGGRTDTQYF. The CDR3 region has the DNA TGTGCCAGCAGTTCCCCTCGGCTAGCGGGAGGTCGCACAGATACGCAGTATTTT.

The chain carries TRBV10-3 and TRBJ2-7; D perhaps matches TRBD2 (6 bases). Germline V CDR1 and CDR2: ENHRY, SYGVKD. V gave up 7 bases and J gave up 5 bases, with 18 bases separating them. The CDR3 has 14 residues. As DNA, the CDR3 is TGTGCCATCATATCGGGGGACTCAGTCGACGAGCAGTACTTC. It encodes CAIISGDSVDEQYF.

This clone was seen a handful of times. This chain connects TRBV2 to TRBJ2-2; D may be TRBD1 (6 bases). The CDR3 is 14 residues long. Per the germline V gene, CDR1 is SNHLY and CDR2 is FYNNEI. V gave up 7 bases and J gave up 5 bases, with 14 bases separating them. The CDR3, as DNA: TGTGCCAGCATGCACAGGGTGACTACCGGGGAGCTGTTTTTT. Amino acid sequence: CASMHRVTTGELFF.

The CDR3 loop is CASSSKQRNYGYTF. In DNA form, the CDR3 reads TGTGCCAGCAGCTCAAAACAGCGAAACTATGGCTACACCTTC. The chain employs TRBV5-8 and TRBJ1-2; D gene ambiguous. V dropped 3 bases and J dropped 2 bases, with 11 bases sitting between them. The CDR3 runs to 14 residues. Germline lookup yields CDR1 SGHTS and CDR2 YDEGEE.